Detailed here is one T cell receptor (beta chain). As yet, its antigen is unknown. The V gene's germline CDR1 is SGHTA and CDR2 FQGNSA. With V trimmed by 5 bases and J by 2 bases, 9 bases remained unmatched. The CDR3 runs to 16 residues. MiXCR, applied by TCRdb to the RT-PCR reads, yields one record per CDR3 protein. The repertoire holds about 160,000 distinct CDR3 sequences, 11% seen once, with roughly an eighth in the top ten. The record originates from a study of response to subunit inactivated influenza vaccine. Overall study findings and caveats: Authors proposed each seasonal influenza vaccination draws in few new T cells.

This chain links TRBV7-2 with TRBJ2-7; 10 bases align to TRBD1. This receptor was identified in a man aged 50-60 years who received an inactivated influenza vaccine. The starting material was non-naive T cells sorted from PBMCs, obtained about 40 days after vaccination. The CDR3 here is CASSRDSGTGAYEQYF. The DNA for the CDR3 is TGTGCCAGCAGCCGCGATTCCGGGACAGGGGCCTACGAGCAGTACTTC.